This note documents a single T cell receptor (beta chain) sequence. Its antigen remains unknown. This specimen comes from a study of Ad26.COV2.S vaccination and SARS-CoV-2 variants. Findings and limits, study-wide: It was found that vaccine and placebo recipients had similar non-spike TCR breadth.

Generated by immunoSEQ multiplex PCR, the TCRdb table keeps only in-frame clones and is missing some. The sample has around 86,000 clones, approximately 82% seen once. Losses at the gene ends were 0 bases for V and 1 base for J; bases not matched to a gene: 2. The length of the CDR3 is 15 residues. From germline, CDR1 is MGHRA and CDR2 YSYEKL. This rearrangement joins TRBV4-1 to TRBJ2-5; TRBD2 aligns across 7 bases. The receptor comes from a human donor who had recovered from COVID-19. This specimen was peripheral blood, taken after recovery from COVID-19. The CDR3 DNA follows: TGCGCCAGCAGCCAAGAATGGGGGGGCCAAGAGACCCAGTACTTC. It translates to CASSQEWGGQETQYF.